A single sample gave rise to the 30 T cell receptor beta chains below, sequenced in a study of T cells in Graves' hyperthyroidism and ophthalmopathy (dated by TCRdb to the late 2010s). Library creation used multiplex PCR. The sequencer was an Illumina HiSeq 2000. Amplification of TCR beta CDR3 regions was carried out from RNA transcripts. For the first round of RT-PCR on the TCR CDR3, the HTBI primer set was used together with the Qiagen OneStep RT-PCR kit. TCRdb reprocessing: public reads trimmed at Q25 with fastp, clones called with MiXCR, in-frame beta chains kept. Rows with one shared CDR3 protein collapse into an entry with the most common genes and DNA. Within this sample are some 800,000 distinct CDR3 sequences, with 38% of them counted one time only. Together, the top ten hold approximately 8.7% of the sample. The specimen was blood. These TCRs come from a man aged 18 to 29 with Graves' hyperthyroidism.

This clonotype was seen repeatedly, ten times or more. The chain recombines TRBV20-1 with TRBJ1-1; D not certain. V was pared by 3 bases and J by 5 bases, with 16 bases between. In germline, CDR1 is DFQATT, CDR2 SNEGSKA (reference sequence). This CDR3 has 14 residues. The CDR3 DNA reads as TGCAGTGCTAGGTCTGTCCGGGGAGGTACTGAAGCTTTCTTT. Amino acid sequence: CSARSVRGGTEAFF.

This clonotype has ten or more counts. V and J are TRBV9 and TRBJ1-6; the match to TRBD1 covers 7 bases. Germline V gene lookup returns CDR1 SGDLS and CDR2 YYNGEE. This CDR3 is built from 14 residues. The ends lost 3 bases at V and 6 bases at J; junction bases unmatched: 3. The DNA of the CDR3 is TGTGCCAGCAGCGACAACAGGGGTAATTCACCCCTCCACTTT. This sequence encodes CASSDNRGNSPLHF.

The chain links TRBV7-3 to TRBJ1-1, with D unresolved. Trimming left V 3 bases short and J 5 bases short, with 13 bases between. The CDR3 consists of 14 residues. CDR1 and CDR2 from the germline V gene are SGHTA and FQGTGA. CDR3 nucleotide sequence: TGTGCCAGCAGCTTGGACCGGGTGGAGACTGAAGCTTTCTTT. Its protein product is CASSLDRVETEAFF.

A few counts support this clonotype. This sequence joins TRBV6-6 and TRBJ2-7; maybe TRBD2 (5 bases). Looked up from germline, CDR1 is MNHNY and CDR2 is SVGAGI (reference sequence). The CDR3 contains 13 residues. With 11 bases removed from V and 1 base from J, the gap between germline ends came to 15 bases. CDR3 coding DNA: TGTGCCTCTTTAAGCGGTTCGTCCTACGAGCAGTACTTC. It specifies CASLSGSSYEQYF.

This rearrangement joins TRBV29-1 to TRBJ1-1, with 7 positions matching TRBD1. V lost 1 base and J lost 4; bases outside the gene matches: 3. The germline V gene has CDR1 SQVTM and CDR2 ANQGSEA. The CDR3 has 13 residues. In DNA form, the CDR3 reads TGCAGCGTTGAAGCCCAGGGGGGCACTGAAGCTTTCTTT. This encodes CSVEAQGGTEAFF.

There are many counts of this clonotype. The chain couples TRBV15 to TRBJ2-7; tentative D call: TRBD1 (6 bases). V shed 5 bases and J shed 2 bases, with 13 bases lying between them. Germline values: CDR1 LNHNV, CDR2 YYDKDF (reference sequence). This CDR3 is 14 amino acids long. The CDR3 spells CATSSQGKTYEQYF. CDR3 DNA sequence: TGTGCCACCAGCTCCCAGGGGAAGACCTACGAGCAGTACTTC.

The genes are TRBV7-2 and TRBJ1-6; no clear D. Germline V gene lookup returns CDR1 SGHTA and CDR2 FQGNSA. The CDR3 consists of 16 residues. V was pared by 5 bases and J by 0 bases, with 11 bases between. The CDR3 DNA reads TGTGCCAGCAGCCAAGATCCTAACTCCTATAATTCACCCCTCCACTTT. Translated: CASSQDPNSYNSPLHF.

This sequence joins TRBV7-9 and TRBJ1-6, with D uncertain. V was cut by 5 bases and J by 5 bases, with 7 bases left in between. Germline V gene lookup returns CDR1 SEHNR and CDR2 FQNEAQ (reference sequence). This CDR3 region has 13 residues. CDR3: CASSPKDNSPLHF. CDR3 bases: TGTGCCAGCAGCCCCAAGGATAATTCACCCCTCCACTTT.

Regarding this clonotype: Likely a read error: the CDR3 ends without its conserved phenylalanine or tryptophan. The V call is TRBV7-8, the J call TRBJ2-5; D is tentatively TRBD1 or TRBD2 (6 bases each). Per germline, CDR1 SGHVS and CDR2 FQNEAQ. The V end was cut by 0 bases, the J end by 5 bases, with 16 bases between. The CDR3 has 16 residues. The CDR3 protein is CASSLAMRGVGETQYL. Written as DNA, the CDR3 is TGTGCCAGCAGCTTAGCAATGAGGGGGGTGGGCGAGACCCAGTACCTC.

This clonotype was counted at least ten times. The chain carries TRBV25-1 and TRBJ1-2; D possibly corresponds to TRBD1 (5 bases). V lost 1 base and J lost 3, with 9 bases in between. The CDR3 extends over 14 amino acids. CDR1 is MGHDK, CDR2 SYGVNS, per germline. CDR3 protein: CASSEWGGDYGYTF. Written as DNA, the CDR3 is TGTGCCAGCAGTGAATGGGGGGGAGACTATGGCTACACCTTC.

This clonotype occurred many times. The V and J genes are TRBV29-1 and TRBJ2-7, with unresolved D. Germline V gives CDR1 SQVTM, CDR2 ANQGSEA. V was cut by 6 bases and J by 0 bases, with 12 bases left in between. This CDR3 has 13 residues. In DNA, the CDR3 is TGCAGCGTCTACCGACTCAGCTCCTACGAGCAGTACTTC. The encoded protein is CSVYRLSSYEQYF.

This clonotype was recorded at least ten times. This chain links TRBV20-1 with TRBJ2-7; 11 bases match TRBD2. CDR3 size: 13 residues. CDR1 is DFQATT, CDR2 SNEGSKA, per germline (reference sequence). J lost 2 bases, V lost 4 bases, and 1 base had no gene match. CDR3 nucleotide sequence: TGCAGTGCTAATAGCGGGAGGGCCTACGAGCAGTACTTC. The encoded protein is CSANSGRAYEQYF.

Notes on this clonotype: This may come from a read error, since a much larger clone is one base off. The chain uses TRBV10-3 and TRBJ1-2, with a weak D call TRBD1 (6 bases). The V gene's germline CDR1 is ENHRY and CDR2 SYGVKD. This CDR3 spans 16 amino acids. CDR3 coding DNA: TGTGCCAACCTACCCTCCCGTGAAACAGGGAACTATGACTACACCTTC. Translating it yields CANLPSRETGNYDYTF.

This clonotype appeared a few times. The rearrangement joins TRBV7-2 to TRBJ2-7; 8 bases fit TRBD1. This CDR3 has 15 residues. J lost 4 bases, V lost 4 bases, and 9 bases had no gene match. Germline V gene sequence: CDR1 SGHTA, CDR2 FQGNSA. For the CDR3, the DNA is TGTGCCAGCAGCTCAGGGGGCGGAACCCAGTACGAGCAGTACTTC. Its protein is CASSSGGGTQYEQYF.

The chain joins TRBV2 to TRBJ2-2; no reliable D call. The CDR3 sequence is 11 residues long. The V and J ends lost 6 bases and 9 bases respectively, with 8 bases between them. CDR1 and CDR2 from the germline V gene are SNHLY and FYNNEI. CDR3 residues: CASRLTRELFF. The CDR3 nucleotides are TGTGCCAGCAGACTGACGCGGGAGCTGTTTTTT.

V usage is TRBV4-1 and J usage is TRBJ1-4, with D possibly matching TRBD1 (6 bases). The CDR3 runs 15 residues. Germline V lookup: CDR1 MGHRA, CDR2 YSYEKL. Trimming pared 8 bases from V and 7 bases from J, leaving 20 bases between. CDR3 residues: CASSVSGAKGEKLFF. The CDR3 DNA follows: TGCGCCAGCTCCGTCTCAGGGGCGAAAGGTGAAAAACTGTTTTTT.

This clonotype was recorded once. The chain recombines TRBV7-8 with TRBJ2-1; D gene ambiguous. Germline V gene lookup returns CDR1 SGHVS and CDR2 FQNEAQ. There are 16 residues in the CDR3. V was clipped by 0 bases and J by 5 bases, with 14 bases between them. CDR3 amino acids: CASSLAAYGGDNEQFF. Here the CDR3 DNA reads TGTGCCAGCAGCTTAGCAGCCTATGGCGGAGACAATGAGCAGTTCTTC.

The J gene is TRBJ1-2, the V gene TRBV20-1; 7 positions match TRBD1. Trimming removed 2 bases from V and 8 bases from J; junction bases left unmatched: 11. This CDR3 is built from 14 residues. Germline assignment: CDR1 DFQATT and CDR2 SNEGSKA (reference sequence). CDR3 protein: CSARRGEGAEGYTF. For the CDR3, the DNA is TGCAGTGCTAGACGCGGGGAGGGGGCGGAAGGCTACACCTTC.

The CDR3 DNA follows: TGTGCCAGCAGCTTCGTCCGGGGGGGCACCGAGACCCAGTACTTC. Its translation is CASSFVRGGTETQYF. This sequence joins TRBV7-9 and TRBJ2-5, with 8 nucleotides matching TRBD2. From germline, CDR1 is SEHNR and CDR2 FQNEAQ (reference sequence). V was pared by 3 bases and J by 5 bases, with 8 bases of the junction left unmatched. CDR3 length: 15 amino acids.

This clonotype was seen only once. The chain uses TRBV2 and TRBJ1-4; TRBD1 aligns across 10 bases. Unmatched junction bases numbered 7, after V lost 6 bases and J lost 6 bases. The germline V gene encodes CDR1 SNHLY and CDR2 FYNNEI. This CDR3 contains 15 residues. This CDR3 is CASSRGQGVDEKLFF. CDR3 nucleotides: TGTGCCAGCAGCCGCGGACAGGGGGTTGATGAAAAACTGTTTTTT.

The V and J genes are TRBV9 and TRBJ2-7; no firm D call. The V and J ends lost 0 bases and 2 bases respectively, with 12 bases between them. The CDR3 sequence is 15 residues long. Germline V lookup: CDR1 SGDLS, CDR2 YYNGEE. The CDR3 spells CASSVGAPGPYEQYF. The CDR3 DNA is TGTGCCAGCAGCGTAGGGGCCCCCGGTCCCTACGAGCAGTACTTC.

In the case of this clonotype: This could be a read error, since a much larger clone is one nucleotide away. V is TRBV2 and J is TRBJ1-2, with D unclear. Germline V gives CDR1 SNHLY, CDR2 FYNNEI. CDR3 length: 12 amino acids. The CDR3 DNA sequence: TGTTCCAGCAGTGGAACAGCCCACGGCTACACCTTC. Its translation: CSSSGTAHGYTF.

In this sample, this clonotype turned up many times. The chain combines TRBV20-1 with TRBJ2-7; D gene unclear. The CDR3 covers 12 residues. Germline lookup yields CDR1 DFQATT and CDR2 SNEGSKA (reference sequence). Trimming took 2 bases from V and 3 from J, leaving 8 bases between them. CDR3 in DNA: TGCAGTGCTAGACCGGACGTCTACGAGCAGTACTTC. It specifies CSARPDVYEQYF.

This clonotype was detected a few times. The gene calls are TRBV2 and TRBJ1-5, with D maybe TRBD1 (6 bases). V lost 4 bases and J lost 5, with 12 bases in between. The CDR3 contains 14 residues. Germline loops: CDR1 SNHLY, CDR2 FYNNEI. CDR3 in DNA: TGTGCCAGCAGTGGAGTACAGGGATATCAGCCCCAGCATTTT. It translates to CASSGVQGYQPQHF.

The table lists this clonotype with many counts. The CDR3 nucleotides are TGCAGCGTTGTCAGTCAGGGGGCGCGGGAGCAGTACTTC. Translated: CSVVSQGAREQYF. The genes are TRBV29-1 and TRBJ2-7; 8 nucleotides line up with TRBD1. V lost 4 bases to trimming and J lost 7 bases; unmatched junction nucleotides: 9. Germline V CDR1 and CDR2: SQVTM, ANQGSEA. The CDR3 has 13 residues.

The chain employs TRBV2 and TRBJ2-2; a weak D match, TRBD1 (6 bases). The CDR3 length is 13 residues. The V gene lost 6 bases and the J gene lost 4 bases, with 9 bases spanning the gap. Germline CDR1 SNHLY, CDR2 FYNNEI. CDR3 region: CASRDSLTGELFF. The DNA for the CDR3 is TGTGCCAGCAGGGACAGCCTCACCGGGGAGCTGTTTTTT.

This clonotype has ten or more counts. The chain is built from TRBV15 and TRBJ1-3; D is unresolved. CDR3 length: 13 residues. Trimming removed 6 bases at V and 0 bases at J, with 6 bases between. CDR1 is LNHNV and CDR2 is YYDKDF in the germline V gene (reference sequence). The CDR3 DNA reads TGTGCCACCAGTCCACGCTCTGGAAACACCATATATTTT. As protein: CATSPRSGNTIYF.

Turning to this clonotype: A read error is likely, as this CDR3 ends without the conserved phenylalanine or tryptophan. It is unclear where the CDR3 begins or ends on the DNA, so no DNA is shown, and the CDR3 is as TCRdb lists it. The rearrangement uses TRBV9 and TRBJ2-6. The germline V gene encodes CDR1 SGDLS and CDR2 YYNGEE. The CDR3 region is 8 residues in length, termini included. The CDR3 region is CASSAQTS.

The rearrangement joins TRBV11-2 to TRBJ2-5; no firm D call. Germline V gene sequence: CDR1 SGHAT, CDR2 FQNNGV. V gave up 0 bases and J gave up 9 bases, with 11 bases separating them. CDR3 length: 13 residues. The CDR3, as DNA: TGTGCCAGCAGCTTAGAGACTTCTGAGGCCCAGTACTTC. Translating gives CASSLETSEAQYF.

The rearrangement uses TRBV6-5 and TRBJ1-1; unclear D gene. This CDR3 is built from 15 residues. V was pared by 5 bases and J by 1 base, with 14 bases between. CDR1 and CDR2 from the germline V gene are MNHEY and SVGAGI. The CDR3 protein is CASSDRETENTEAFF. The CDR3 nucleotides read TGTGCCAGCAGTGATCGAGAAACAGAGAACACTGAAGCTTTCTTT.